Listed below are T cell receptor beta chains from one sample, sequenced in a study of T cells in Graves' hyperthyroidism and ophthalmopathy. TCRdb used MiXCR to reprocess the multiplex PCR reads, holding one entry per CDR3 protein. The sample includes a few hundred thousand distinct CDR3 sequences, about 13% seen only once; the top ten take 20% to 25%. Material: blood. The origin of the receptors is a young man with Graves' hyperthyroidism that later progressed to Graves' ophthalmopathy. The CDR3 runs from the conserved cysteine through the conserved F or W. Each record gives: V gene, clone size, D gene, CDR3 protein. A D gene is named only where the DNA matches it firmly. Not every row has a clone size; where given, it reads once, few, many or a size class.

TRBV6-1 few NA CASSPRGGLHTQYF
TRBV7-6 many NA CASSLATSSYNEQFF
TRBV2 many TRBD1 CASSPLGGKKNIQYF
TRBV6-6 NA NA CASSYRAGFGGELFF
TRBV28 many TRBD2 CASSLRGGNYEQYF
TRBV5-1 many NA CASSLAGQYTEAFF
TRBV2 NA NA CASSAGASYGYTF
TRBV6-1 many NA CASTTLSNTGELFF
TRBV28 many NA CASSLVSDNTEAFF
TRBV5-1 NA NA CASSLPDSYAGELFF
TRBV12-3/TRBV12-4 NA NA CASSSWTVDSNQPQHF
TRBV28 many TRBD2 CASSLGWEGTLSYEQYF
TRBV12-3/TRBV12-4 many TRBD2 CASSFSGLAVRPWGTDTQYF
TRBV2 few TRBD1 CASSQLGQGYGYTF
TRBV28 many NA CASSLFDYSNQPQHF
TRBV29-1 NA TRBD2 CSVEGTTSGGATDTQYF
TRBV5-1 few TRBD2 CASSLDSGTRVEQYF
TRBV4-2 NA NA CASSQVDSSGANVLTF
TRBV3-1 few TRBD1 CASSQGEGQGALEVDGYTF
TRBV19 NA NA CASSIPTWNTEAFF